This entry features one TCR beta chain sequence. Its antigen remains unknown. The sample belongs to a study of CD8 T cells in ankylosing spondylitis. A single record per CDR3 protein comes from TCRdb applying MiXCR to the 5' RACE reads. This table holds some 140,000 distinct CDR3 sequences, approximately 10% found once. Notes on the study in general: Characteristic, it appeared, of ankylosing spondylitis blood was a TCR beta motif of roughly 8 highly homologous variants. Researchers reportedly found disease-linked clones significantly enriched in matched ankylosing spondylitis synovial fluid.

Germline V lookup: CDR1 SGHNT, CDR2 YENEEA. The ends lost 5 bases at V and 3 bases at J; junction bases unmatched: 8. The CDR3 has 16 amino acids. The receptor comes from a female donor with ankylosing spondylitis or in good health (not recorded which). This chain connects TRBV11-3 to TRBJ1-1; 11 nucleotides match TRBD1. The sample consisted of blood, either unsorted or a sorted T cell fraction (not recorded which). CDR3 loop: CASSPGTGGMDTEAFF. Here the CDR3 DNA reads TGTGCCAGCAGCCCCGGGACAGGGGGAATGGACACTGAAGCTTTCTTT.